A single sample is the source of the 15 T cell receptor beta chains below, sequenced in a study of Ad26.COV2.S vaccination and SARS-CoV-2 variants. Measured with immunoSEQ multiplex PCR; TCRdb has only the in-frame clones, and not every one. The data hold about 680,000 clones, with 89% observed a single time. Noted treatment: about 20 received Ad26.COV2.S at low or high dose, single or two shots; a few received placebo; per-sample allocation not given. All samples were drawn on day 63, counting from the first vaccine or placebo injection. Sequencing was performed on peripheral blood, taken in a trial of Ad26.COV2.S vaccine versus placebo. Receptors originate from a person aged 18-60 years who received the Ad26.COV2.S COVID-19 vaccine or a placebo.

The chain recombines TRBV18 with TRBJ1-4, with D possibly matching TRBD1 (5 bases). V lost 3 bases, J lost 7 bases, and 12 bases lay in between. The length of the CDR3 is 14 residues. Germline CDR1 and CDR2: KGHSH and LQKENI. The CDR3 bases are TGTGCCAGCTCACCTGCAGGGCGGGTTGAAAAACTGTTTTTT. It specifies CASSPAGRVEKLFF.

The chain uses TRBV7-8 and TRBJ2-3; D is possibly TRBD1 or TRBD2 (6 bases each). Trimming took off 2 bases at V and 5 bases at J, with 11 bases between the two ends. CDR3 size: 14 residues. Germline CDR1 SGHVS, CDR2 FQNEAQ. The CDR3 spells CASSLFRGRDTQYF. As DNA, the CDR3 is TGTGCCAGCAGCTTATTCCGGGGGCGAGATACGCAGTATTTT.

The rearrangement uses TRBV18 and TRBJ2-7; the D is unclear. The CDR3 spans 13 residues. The V end lost 3 bases, the J end lost 0 bases, and 6 bases lay between the germline ends. Germline assignment: CDR1 KGHSH and CDR2 LQKENI. DNA for the CDR3: TGTGCCAGCTCACCTGGCGTCTCCTACGAGCAGTACTTC. It codes for CASSPGVSYEQYF.

The chain has TRBV4-1 and TRBJ2-6; D may be TRBD1 (6 bases). Deletions cut 4 bases from V and 2 bases from J, with 12 bases between. The CDR3 length is 16 residues. Germline CDR1 reads MGHRA; CDR2 reads YSYEKL. The CDR3 sequence: CASSPSTGTGANVLTF. CDR3 bases: TGCGCCAGCAGCCCCTCTACAGGGACTGGGGCCAACGTCCTGACTTTC.

CDR3 sequence reads: CASSQLRGGYTF. CDR3 nucleotides: TGTGCCAGCAGCCAGCTCAGGGGCGGCTACACCTTC. V and J are TRBV3-1 (or the pseudogene TRBV3-2) and TRBJ1-2; the D gene is possibly TRBD1 (6 bases). Germline lookup yields CDR1 LGHDT and CDR2 YNNKEL (reference sequence). This CDR3 region has 12 residues. V was cut by 3 bases and J by 8 bases, with 10 bases left in between.

The chain carries TRBV7-9 and TRBJ1-5; maybe TRBD1 (5 bases). CDR1 SEHNR and CDR2 FQNEAQ come from the germline V gene (reference sequence). V lost 1 base and J 4 bases, leaving 11 bases between the germline ends. CDR3 size: 15 residues. CDR3 sequence reads: CASSLERGWNQPQHF. For the CDR3, the DNA is TGTGCCAGCAGCTTAGAAAGGGGATGGAATCAGCCCCAGCATTTT.

The V gene is TRBV12-3 or TRBV12-4, the J gene TRBJ1-5, with D possibly TRBD1 on 5 matching bases. The CDR3 runs 13 residues. V lost 6 bases and J lost 6, with 12 bases in between. The CDR3 DNA sequence: TGTGCCAGCAGACTGGGGGGTTTTCAGCCCCAGCATTTT. Amino acids: CASRLGGFQPQHF.

The chain combines TRBV29-1 with TRBJ2-1; D is unclear. CDR3 size: 14 residues. V shed 7 bases and J shed 6 bases, with 19 bases lying between them. Per the germline V gene, CDR1 is SQVTM and CDR2 is ANQGSEA. CDR3 residues: CSAGGAGLRNEQFF. The DNA for the CDR3 is TGCAGCGCTGGTGGAGCAGGTTTACGCAATGAGCAGTTCTTC.

On this clone: This same CDR3 is encoded by further DNA sequences in the sample. This chain links TRBV7-9 with TRBJ2-7, with TRBD1 matching 8 bases. CDR1 is SEHNR, CDR2 FQNEAQ, per germline (reference sequence). The trim removed 3 bases at V and 4 bases at J, leaving 5 bases unmatched. This CDR3 region has 14 residues. The CDR3 loop is CASSLGQGAYEQYF. The CDR3 DNA reads as TGTGCCAGCAGCTTGGGGCAGGGGGCTTACGAGCAGTACTTC.

A few counts support this clone. V is TRBV10-1 and J is TRBJ1-1; TRBD1 might be the D (5 bases). CDR3 length: 13 amino acids. CDR1 and CDR2 from the germline V gene are WNHNN and SYGVQD (reference sequence). The V end lost 6 bases, the J end lost 6 bases, and 14 bases lay between the germline ends. The CDR3 here is CASRASGRAEAFF. In nucleotides, the CDR3 is TGCGCCAGCAGAGCTTCAGGGAGGGCTGAAGCTTTCTTT.

V is TRBV18 and J is TRBJ1-4; 7 bases agree with TRBD1. The length of the CDR3 is 16 residues. Germline CDR1 KGHSH, CDR2 LQKENI. The trim removed 3 bases at V and 4 bases at J, leaving 8 bases unmatched. CDR3 DNA sequence: TGTGCCAGCTCACCTCAGGACAGGAACGGTAATGAAAAACTGTTTTTT. Protein sequence: CASSPQDRNGNEKLFF.

The rearrangement joins TRBV5-1 to TRBJ2-4; 9 bases are shared with TRBD2. Per germline, CDR1 SGHRS and CDR2 YFSETQ. The junction had 2 bases not matched to a gene; V was cut back by 0 bases and J by 1 base. The CDR3 spans 16 residues. The CDR3 nucleotides are TGCGCCAGCAGCTTGGTAGCGGGGGCGGCCAAAAACATTCAGTACTTC. Its translation: CASSLVAGAAKNIQYF.

The V call is TRBV5-4, the J call TRBJ1-1, with D possibly matching TRBD1 (6 bases). The germline V and J ends were trimmed by 2 bases and 5 bases, with 10 bases remaining between them. In germline, CDR1 is SGHNT, CDR2 YYREEE (reference sequence). CDR3 size: 13 residues. Here the CDR3 DNA reads TGTGCCAGCAGCTTTATAGGGACAACTGAAGCTTTCTTT. It is translated as CASSFIGTTEAFF.

V is TRBV2 and J is TRBJ2-1; 7 bases are a match to TRBD2. The V gene's germline CDR1 is SNHLY and CDR2 FYNNEI. CDR3 length: 14 amino acids. J lost 3 bases, V lost 9 bases, and 8 bases had no gene match. This CDR3 is CASNSGTIYNEQFF. The CDR3 region has the DNA TGTGCCAGTAATTCAGGGACTATCTACAATGAGCAGTTCTTC.

The genes are TRBV9 and TRBJ1-1, with 10 bases matching TRBD1. V gave up 5 bases and J gave up 3 bases; unmatched junction bases: 10. Germline CDR1 SGDLS, CDR2 YYNGEE. The CDR3 length is 16 residues. As DNA, the CDR3 is TGTGCCAGCAGTTTGACAGGGGGCGCGGGGGACACTGAAGCTTTCTTT. Protein product: CASSLTGGAGDTEAFF.